These 21 T cell receptor gamma chains share one sample of origin, sequenced in a study of human gamma delta and Vdelta1 T cells. TCRdb applied CATT to the PCR reads for clone calling. This repertoire shows about 3,800 gamma-chain clones, approximately 15% found once; its top ten account for approximately 7.3%. Their antigens remain unidentified. Sample: Vdelta1 gamma-delta T cells from blood grown in culture (DOT cells). These receptors were collected from a human donor in good health.

This clone was seen only a few times. The chain has TRGV3 and TRGJP1. The junction had 4 bases not matched to a gene; V was cut back by 3 bases and J by 0 bases. The length of the CDR3 is 15 residues. The germline gives CDR1 VTNTFY, CDR2 YDVSTARD (reference sequence). CDR3 sequence (DNA): TGTGCCACCTGGGACGAGCATACCACTGGTTGGTTCAAGATATTT. As protein: CATWDEHTTGWFKIF.

A few counts support this clone. The chain carries TRGV8 and TRGJP1. V shed 2 bases, J shed 3 bases, and the junction held 12 bases outside the gene matches. CDR1 is VENAVY, CDR2 YDSYNSRV, per germline. CDR3 size: 17 residues. CDR3 sequence reads: CATWDIIPSPTGWFKIF. The CDR3 DNA sequence: TGTGCCACCTGGGATATTATCCCCTCCCCCACTGGTTGGTTCAAGATATTT.

This clone is medium-sized in the sample. The J gene is TRGJ1 or TRGJ2, the V gene TRGV2. The V gene end was trimmed by 0 bases and the J gene end by 12 bases; junction bases not matched to a gene: 5. Germline CDR1 is EGSNGY and CDR2 is YDSYNSKV. The CDR3 sequence is 11 residues long. The CDR3 region has the DNA TGTGCCACCTGGGACGGGCAGGGGAAACTCTTT. Translation: CATWDGQGKLF.

V usage is TRGV4 and J usage is TRGJ1 or TRGJ2. V was pared by 0 bases and J by 3 bases, with 8 bases of the junction left unmatched. CDR3 length: 15 residues. Germline CDR1 and CDR2: EGSTGY and YDSYTSSV. CDR3 coding DNA: TGTGCCACCTGGGATGGGGTCCGGAGTTATTATAAGAAACTCTTT. Amino acids: CATWDGVRSYYKKLF.

The chain joins TRGV2 to TRGJ1 or TRGJ2. Trimming cost V 1 base and J 5 bases; bases outside gene matches: 2. The germline V gene encodes CDR1 EGSNGY and CDR2 YDSYNSKV. This CDR3 is built from 12 residues. Written as DNA, the CDR3 is TGTGCCACCTGGGACGGCAATTATAAGAAACTCTTT. Its protein is CATWDGNYKKLF.

Concerning this clone itself: Additional DNA sequences in this sample encode the identical CDR3. V is TRGV2 and J is TRGJ1 or TRGJ2. V trimming: 0 bases; J trimming: 2 bases; junction bases outside the gene matches: 4. Germline V gene data show CDR1 as EGSNGY and CDR2 as YDSYNSKV. The CDR3 sequence is 14 residues long. CDR3 loop: CATWDGKHYYKKLF. CDR3 bases: TGTGCCACCTGGGACGGGAAACATTATTATAAGAAACTCTTT.

This sequence joins TRGV5 and TRGJP2. The V segment lost 0 bases and the J segment 6 bases; nucleotides outside the gene matches: 7. Germline CDR1 and CDR2: VINAFY and YDVSNSKD. The CDR3 loop spans 15 amino acids. This CDR3 is CATWDRPMGDWIKTF. CDR3 in DNA: TGTGCCACCTGGGACAGGCCGATGGGTGATTGGATCAAGACGTTT.

By share of the sample, this clone is medium-sized. V is TRGV9 and J is TRGJ1 or TRGJ2. The germline V gene has CDR1 GITISATS and CDR2 ISYDGTV (reference sequence). This CDR3 region has 13 residues. Unmatched junction bases numbered 5, after V lost 3 bases and J lost 3 bases. CDR3 DNA: TGTGCCTTGTGGGAGCCGCTTTATTATAAGAAACTCTTT. Encoded protein: CALWEPLYYKKLF.

The chain combines TRGV9 with TRGJ1 or TRGJ2. The V gene's germline CDR1 is GITISATS and CDR2 ISYDGTV (reference sequence). The CDR3 covers 12 residues. V gave up 6 bases and J gave up 7 bases; unmatched junction bases: 9. CDR3 in DNA: TGTGCCTTGTGGTGGGGATGCTATAAGAAACTCTTT. It specifies CALWWGCYKKLF.

J is TRGJ1 or TRGJ2 and V is TRGV4. With 0 bases clipped from V and 4 bases from J, the junction kept 6 bases outside the gene matches. The CDR3 runs 14 residues. The V gene's germline CDR1 is EGSTGY and CDR2 YDSYTSSV. CDR3 sequence: CATWDGPLYYKKLF. CDR3 DNA sequence: TGTGCCACCTGGGATGGGCCTTTATATTATAAGAAACTCTTT.

This clone is large (0.1 to 1%) within its sample. The chain couples TRGV3 to TRGJ1 or TRGJ2. V was clipped by 0 bases and J by 3 bases; unmatched bases: 2. The CDR3 totals 13 residues. Germline lookup yields CDR1 VTNTFY and CDR2 YDVSTARD (reference sequence). DNA of the CDR3: TGTGCCACCTGGGACAGGCTTTATTATAAGAAACTCTTT. It encodes CATWDRLYYKKLF.

The table lists this clone with a few counts. This rearrangement joins TRGV8 to TRGJ1 or TRGJ2. The CDR3 has 12 amino acids. Per the germline V gene, CDR1 is VENAVY and CDR2 is YDSYNSRV. Germline trimming cut 3 bases from V and 6 bases from J; bases unmatched to any gene: 5. The CDR3 nucleotides read TGTGCCACCTGGGATGAAGGTTATAAGAAACTCTTT. It translates to CATWDEGYKKLF.

This clone was seen a handful of times. The chain joins TRGV5 to TRGJ1 or TRGJ2. Germline V gene lookup returns CDR1 VINAFY and CDR2 YDVSNSKD. The CDR3 spans 12 residues. After removal of 0 bases from V and 11 bases from J, the junction contained 7 bases not matched to a gene. CDR3 sequence reads: CATWDRRGEKLF. CDR3 nucleotides: TGTGCCACCTGGGACAGGCGGGGGGAGAAACTCTTT.

This clone has a handful of counts. The rearrangement joins TRGV4 to TRGJ1 or TRGJ2. This CDR3 is 12 amino acids long. Germline assignment: CDR1 EGSTGY and CDR2 YDSYTSSV. V gave up 0 bases and J gave up 10 bases; unmatched junction bases: 6. The chain's CDR3 is CATWDGTSKKLF. DNA for the CDR3: TGTGCCACCTGGGATGGGACCTCAAAGAAACTCTTT.

The V call is TRGV8, the J call TRGJ1 or TRGJ2. CDR3 size: 15 residues. V dropped 3 bases and J dropped 4; count of bases not matched to a gene: 12. From germline, CDR1 is VENAVY and CDR2 YDSYNSRV. The CDR3 DNA reads TGTGCCACCTGGGATTTTCACCTTGGGTATTATAAGAAACTCTTT. Encoded protein: CATWDFHLGYYKKLF.

Judged by abundance, this clone is large. The sample contains more than one DNA sequence encoding this CDR3. The chain recombines TRGV4 with TRGJ1 or TRGJ2. The V gene's germline CDR1 is EGSTGY and CDR2 YDSYTSSV. The CDR3 covers 13 residues. J gave up 3 bases and V 1 base, and 3 bases lay outside the gene matches. CDR3 in DNA: TGTGCCACCTGGGATGGTCCTTATTATAAGAAACTCTTT. Translation: CATWDGPYYKKLF.

This clone is large (0.1 to 1%). This sequence joins TRGV2 and TRGJ1 or TRGJ2. Germline V gene sequence: CDR1 EGSNGY, CDR2 YDSYNSKV. This CDR3 is 13 amino acids long. V was pared by 2 bases and J by 0 bases, with 1 base of the junction left unmatched. CDR3 DNA: TGTGCCACCTGGGACGAGAATTATTATAAGAAACTCTTT. Amino acid sequence: CATWDENYYKKLF.

The rearrangement links TRGV9 to TRGJ1 or TRGJ2. Per the germline V gene, CDR1 is GITISATS and CDR2 is ISYDGTV (reference sequence). CDR3 length: 13 amino acids. Losses at the gene ends were 0 bases for V and 5 bases for J; bases not matched to a gene: 4. The CDR3 region is CALWEVIDYKKLF. Written as DNA, the CDR3 is TGTGCCTTGTGGGAGGTGATAGATTATAAGAAACTCTTT.

As to this clone: This may come from a read error, since a much larger clone is one base off. The same CDR3 is also encoded by other DNA sequences in this sample. J is TRGJ1 or TRGJ2 and V is TRGV2. Trimming took 3 bases from V and 6 from J; bases not matched to a gene: 2. This CDR3 contains 11 residues. Germline V gene sequence: CDR1 EGSNGY, CDR2 YDSYNSKV. Here the CDR3 DNA reads TGTGCCACCTGGGACTGTTATAAGAAACTCTTT. This translates into CATWDCYKKLF.

This clone was counted a few times. The chain uses TRGV4 and TRGJ1 or TRGJ2. Germline CDR1 is EGSTGY and CDR2 is YDSYTSSV. With V trimmed by 3 bases and J by 3 bases, 5 bases remained unmatched. This CDR3 contains 13 residues. The DNA for the CDR3 is TGTGCCACCTGGGATAGGACTTATTATAAGAAACTCTTT. It is translated as CATWDRTYYKKLF.

This clone was seen a few times. One base away lies a much larger clone, so this may be a sequencing read error. The chain couples TRGV2 to TRGJ1 or TRGJ2. Germline CDR1 is EGSNGY and CDR2 is YDSYNSKV. The junction had 5 bases not matched to a gene; V was cut back by 0 bases and J by 6 bases. CDR3 length: 13 amino acids. The CDR3 reads CATWDGRCYKKLF. CDR3 bases: TGTGCCACCTGGGACGGGCGTTGTTATAAGAAACTCTTT.